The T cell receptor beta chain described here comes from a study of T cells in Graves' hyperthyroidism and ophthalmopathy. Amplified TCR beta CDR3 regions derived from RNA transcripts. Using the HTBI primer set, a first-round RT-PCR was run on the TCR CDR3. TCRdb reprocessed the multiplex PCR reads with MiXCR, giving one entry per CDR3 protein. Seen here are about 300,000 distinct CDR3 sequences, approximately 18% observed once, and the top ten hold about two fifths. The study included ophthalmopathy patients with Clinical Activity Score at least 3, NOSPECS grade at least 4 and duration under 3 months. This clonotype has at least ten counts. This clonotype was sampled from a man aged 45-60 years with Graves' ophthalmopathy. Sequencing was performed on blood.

CDR3 loop: CASSLTSGSQETQYF. The CDR3 DNA sequence: TGTGCCAGCAGTTTGACTAGCGGTTCCCAAGAGACCCAGTACTTC. The rearrangement joins TRBV28 to TRBJ2-5; TRBD2 aligns across 9 bases. From germline, CDR1 is MDHEN and CDR2 SYDVKM. Germline trimming cut 3 bases from V and 1 base from J; bases unmatched to any gene: 3. The CDR3 has 15 amino acids. Together with reference TRBV28 and TRBJ2-5, the CDR3 gives the full variable domain: DVKVTQSSRYLVKRTGEKVFLECVQDMDHENMFWYRQDPGLGLRLIYFSYDVKMKEKGDIPEGYSVSREKKERFSLILESASTNQTSMYLCASSLTSGSQETQYFGPGTRLLVL.